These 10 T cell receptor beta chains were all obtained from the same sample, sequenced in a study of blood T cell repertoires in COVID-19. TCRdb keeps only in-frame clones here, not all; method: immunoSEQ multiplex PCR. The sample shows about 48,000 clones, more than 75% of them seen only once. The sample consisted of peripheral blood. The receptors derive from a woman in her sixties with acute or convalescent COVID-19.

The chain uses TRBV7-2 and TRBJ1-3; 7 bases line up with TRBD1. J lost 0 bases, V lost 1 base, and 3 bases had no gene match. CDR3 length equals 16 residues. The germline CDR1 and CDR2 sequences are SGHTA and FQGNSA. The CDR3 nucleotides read TGTGCCAGCAGCTTAGTACCAGGGGGCTCTGGAAACACCATATATTTT. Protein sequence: CASSLVPGGSGNTIYF.

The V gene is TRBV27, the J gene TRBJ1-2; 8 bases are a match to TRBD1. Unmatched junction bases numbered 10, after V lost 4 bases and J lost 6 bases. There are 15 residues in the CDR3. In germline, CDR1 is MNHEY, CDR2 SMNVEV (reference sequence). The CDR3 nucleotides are TGTGCCAGCAGTTCTGGGCAGGGGGCCTCTCATGGCTACACCTTC. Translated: CASSSGQGASHGYTF.

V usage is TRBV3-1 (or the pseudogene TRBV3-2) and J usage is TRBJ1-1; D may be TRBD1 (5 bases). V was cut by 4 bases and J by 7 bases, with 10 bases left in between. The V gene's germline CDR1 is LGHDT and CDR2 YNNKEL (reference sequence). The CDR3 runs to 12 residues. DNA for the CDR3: TGTGCCAGCAGCCTTATTACAGGTGAAGCTTTCTTT. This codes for CASSLITGEAFF.

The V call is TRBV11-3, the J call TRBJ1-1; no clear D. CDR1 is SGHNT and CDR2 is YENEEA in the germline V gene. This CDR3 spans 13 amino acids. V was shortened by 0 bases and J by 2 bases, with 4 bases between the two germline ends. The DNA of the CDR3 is TGTGCCAGCAGCTTAGATCGTAACACTGAAGCTTTCTTT. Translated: CASSLDRNTEAFF.

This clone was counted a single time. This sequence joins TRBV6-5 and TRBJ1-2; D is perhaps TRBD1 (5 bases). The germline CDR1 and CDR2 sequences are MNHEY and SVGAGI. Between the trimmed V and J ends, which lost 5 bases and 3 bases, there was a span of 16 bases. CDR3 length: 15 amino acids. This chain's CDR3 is CASSQLPDTDYGYTF. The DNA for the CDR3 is TGTGCCAGCAGTCAGCTCCCGGACACGGACTATGGCTACACCTTC.

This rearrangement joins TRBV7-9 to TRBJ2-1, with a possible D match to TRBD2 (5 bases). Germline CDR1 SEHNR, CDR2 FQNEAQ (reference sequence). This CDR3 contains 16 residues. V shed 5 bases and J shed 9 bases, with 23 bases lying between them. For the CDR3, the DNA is TGTGCCAGCAGCCTCCTGGGTGGTACTGCGGCGGGTGAGCAGTTCTTC. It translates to CASSLLGGTAAGEQFF.

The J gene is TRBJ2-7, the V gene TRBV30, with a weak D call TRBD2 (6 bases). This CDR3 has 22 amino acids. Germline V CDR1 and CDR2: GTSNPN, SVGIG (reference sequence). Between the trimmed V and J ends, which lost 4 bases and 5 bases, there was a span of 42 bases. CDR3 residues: CAWTPPSGGRLLRDSRNDEQYF. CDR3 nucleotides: TGTGCCTGGACCCCCCCCAGCGGAGGGAGACTTCTTCGGGACTCCCGCAACGACGAGCAGTACTTC.

CDR3 sequence: CAWRQGAFGYTF. The CDR3 nucleotides are TGTGCCTGGAGACAGGGGGCCTTTGGCTACACCTTC. The gene calls are TRBV30 and TRBJ1-2; TRBD1 matches at 9 bases. The germline V gene has CDR1 GTSNPN and CDR2 SVGIG (reference sequence). This CDR3 contains 12 residues. Trimming cost V 3 bases and J 7 bases; bases outside gene matches: 3.

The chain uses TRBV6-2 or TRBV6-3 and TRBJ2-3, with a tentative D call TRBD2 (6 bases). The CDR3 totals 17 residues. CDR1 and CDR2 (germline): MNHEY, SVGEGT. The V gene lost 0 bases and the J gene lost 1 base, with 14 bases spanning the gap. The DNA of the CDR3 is TGTGCCAGCAGTTACTCGTTGGTAGCTAGCGGCACAGATACGCAGTATTTT. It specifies CASSYSLVASGTDTQYF.

CDR3 in amino acids: CASKPPRQNSPLHF. The CDR3 region has the DNA TGTGCCAGCAAGCCACCGAGACAGAATTCACCCCTCCACTTT. The chain carries TRBV6-5 and TRBJ1-6; the D gene is possibly TRBD1 (5 bases). Germline loops: CDR1 MNHEY, CDR2 SVGAGI. The germline V and J ends were trimmed by 7 bases and 7 bases, with 14 bases remaining between them. The CDR3 is 14 amino acids.